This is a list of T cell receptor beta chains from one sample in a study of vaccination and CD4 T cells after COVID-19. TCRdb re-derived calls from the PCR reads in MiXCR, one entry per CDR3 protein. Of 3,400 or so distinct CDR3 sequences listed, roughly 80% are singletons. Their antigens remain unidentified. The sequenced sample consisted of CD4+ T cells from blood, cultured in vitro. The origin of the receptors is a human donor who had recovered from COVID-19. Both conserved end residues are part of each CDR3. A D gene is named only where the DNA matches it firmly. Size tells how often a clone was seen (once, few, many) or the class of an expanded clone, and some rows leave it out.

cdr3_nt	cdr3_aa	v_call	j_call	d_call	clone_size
TGTGCCAGTAGTATGGGATCACGAGTTAATCAGCCCCAGCATTTT	CASSMGSRVNQPQHF	TRBV19	TRBJ1-5	.	few
TGTGCCAGCAGTGAAAGGATTGAATATGGCTACACCTTC	CASSERIEYGYTF	TRBV2	TRBJ1-2	.	.
TGTGCCAGCAGTCAAAGGGAGTACTTCACTGAAGCTTTCTTT	CASSQREYFTEAFF	TRBV6-1	TRBJ1-1	.	.
TGCGCCAGCAGCCAACTCTCGACCGCCTTCTCCTACGAGCAGTACTTC	CASSQLSTAFSYEQYF	TRBV5-1	TRBJ2-7	.	.
TGTGCCACCAGACAGATTTGGACAGCCACTAGAAGCACAGATACGCAGTATTTT	CATRQIWTATRSTDTQYF	TRBV24-1	TRBJ2-3	.	.
TGTGCCAGCAGCTCAACAGGGCCCGGGAGGGGCACCATATATTTT	CASSSTGPGRGTIYF	TRBV7-2	TRBJ1-3	.	.
TGTGCCAGCAGGGGAGCCTATAATTCACCCCTCCACTTT	CASRGAYNSPLHF	TRBV7-3	TRBJ1-6	.	once
TGTGCCAGCTTGGGAGCCCTTGGAAACACCATATATTTT	CASLGALGNTIYF	TRBV6-1	TRBJ1-3	.	.
TGTGCCAGTAGTCTGACAGGGGCCCCGGTTGGCTACACCTTC	CASSLTGAPVGYTF	TRBV19	TRBJ1-2	TRBD1	.
TGCAGTGCAACAGGGACGAGCTATGGCTACACCTTC	CSATGTSYGYTF	TRBV20-1	TRBJ1-2	.	.
TGCAGTGCTGGGACCCGAGGGAGCACTGAAGCTTTCTTT	CSAGTRGSTEAFF	TRBV20-1	TRBJ1-1	.	large
TGTGCCAGCAGCTTAGGCTATGGTACGGCCCAGCATTTT	CASSLGYGTAQHF	TRBV7-2	TRBJ1-5	.	.
TGTGCCAGCACCAAAAACCGACAGGGTGCGGGCTCTGGGGCCAACGTCCTGACTTTC	CASTKNRQGAGSGANVLTF	TRBV6-1	TRBJ2-6	TRBD1	.
TGTGCCAGCAGGAGGCAGGGAGATCAGCCCCAGCATTTT	CASRRQGDQPQHF	TRBV6-2/TRBV6-3	TRBJ1-5	.	.
TGTGCCAGTAGCGGACAGGGCCTTAATGAAAAACTGTTTTTT	CASSGQGLNEKLFF	TRBV19	TRBJ1-4	TRBD1	.
TGTGCCAGCAGCCCAGGGACTTACTCCTACGAGCAGTACTTC	CASSPGTYSYEQYF	TRBV7-2	TRBJ2-7	.	.
TGTGCCAGCAGCTTAATCCGGCGGGGGGAGACCCAGTACTTC	CASSLIRRGETQYF	TRBV7-8	TRBJ2-5	TRBD2	.
TGTGCCAGCGAGCCTAGGGGGTCCTACGAGCAGTACTTC	CASEPRGSYEQYF	TRBV7-8	TRBJ2-7	.	.
TGCAGCGTTTACGTCGGGGAAAAACTGTTTTTT	CSVYVGEKLFF	TRBV29-1	TRBJ1-4	.	.
TGTGCCAGCAGTTACCGGCCAGGGGGCATCTATGGCTACACCTTC	CASSYRPGGIYGYTF	TRBV6-2/TRBV6-3	TRBJ1-2	TRBD1	.
TGTGCCAGCAGTGGGTCCTCGTCGGGGAGGCAGTACTTC	CASSGSSSGRQYF	TRBV6-1	TRBJ2-7	.	.
TGTGCCAGCAAGGTTGCGGGAGTCGTTAACACTGAAGCTTTCTTT	CASKVAGVVNTEAFF	TRBV7-8	TRBJ1-1	.	.
TGTGCCAGCAAGCTGGCCGAAGACTATGGCTACACCTTC	CASKLAEDYGYTF	TRBV7-2	TRBJ1-2	.	few
TGCAGTGCCAGGGCCTTTCAGGGGGCCAGGATGAACACTGAAGCTTTCTTT	CSARAFQGARMNTEAFF	TRBV20-1	TRBJ1-1	TRBD1	.
TGTGCCAGCAGTTTCAACCAGGGGTTGAATTCACCCCTCCACTTT	CASSFNQGLNSPLHF	TRBV28	TRBJ1-6	.	.
TGCGCCAGCAGTCGGCAGGGAGATCAGCCCCAGCATTTT	CASSRQGDQPQHF	TRBV10-1	TRBJ1-5	.	.
TGTGCCATCAGTAGACAGGGGTTGGGTTCACCCCTCCACTTT	CAISRQGLGSPLHF	TRBV10-3	TRBJ1-6	TRBD1	.
TGTGCCAGCAGCTTAGCGCTGGGCACTCCCTATGGCTACACCTTC	CASSLALGTPYGYTF	TRBV7-2	TRBJ1-2	.	.
TGTGCCAGTAAGCGGGGACAGGGCTATGGCTACACCTTC	CASKRGQGYGYTF	TRBV19	TRBJ1-2	TRBD1	.